These 32 T cell receptor beta chains were sequenced from one sample in a study of OX40 agonist ivuxolimab in advanced cancers. Produced via immunoSEQ multiplex PCR; TCRdb's table is partial and in-frame only. The sample has over 45,000 clones; approximately 84% are singletons. The sample was CD4+ or CD8+ T cells sorted from blood, taken in a trial of the OX40 agonist ivuxolimab. Receptor source: an adult with an advanced solid tumor such as melanoma, head and neck, liver or kidney cancer.

The chain is built from TRBV9 and TRBJ1-4; 7 positions match TRBD1. CDR3 length: 16 amino acids. Germline V gene sequence: CDR1 SGDLS, CDR2 YYNGEE. The V segment lost 0 bases and the J segment 5 bases; nucleotides outside the gene matches: 7. CDR3: CASSVAGGTANEKLFF. The CDR3 nucleotides read TGTGCCAGCAGCGTAGCGGGGGGGACAGCGAATGAAAAACTGTTTTTT.

The chain joins TRBV27 to TRBJ2-3; 8 positions agree with TRBD2. V shed 3 bases and J 6 bases; nucleotides not matched to a gene: 8. Germline loops: CDR1 MNHEY, CDR2 SMNVEV (reference sequence). The CDR3 has 15 residues. The CDR3 sequence is CASSFDGGAGDTQYF. CDR3 bases: TGTGCCAGCAGTTTCGACGGGGGGGCGGGGGATACGCAGTATTTT.

The chain uses TRBV18 and TRBJ2-3; D not resolved. The CDR3 contains 16 residues. V lost 2 bases, J lost 1 base, and 13 bases lay in between. Germline lookup yields CDR1 KGHSH and CDR2 LQKENI. The CDR3 region is CASSPLRVFGTDTQYF. Here the CDR3 DNA reads TGTGCCAGCTCACCATTAAGGGTCTTCGGCACAGATACGCAGTATTTT.

The chain combines TRBV6-6 with TRBJ2-2; 8 bases align to TRBD2. Trimming at V came to 7 bases and at J to 7 bases, leaving 8 bases not matched to a gene. The CDR3 consists of 14 residues. Germline CDR1 is MNHNY and CDR2 is SVGAGI (reference sequence). The CDR3 bases are TGTGCCAGCACCTGGACTAGCTTCATCGGGGAGCTGTTTTTT. Protein: CASTWTSFIGELFF.

J is TRBJ1-2 and V is TRBV5-4; D may be TRBD1 (5 bases). Per germline, CDR1 SGHNT and CDR2 YYREEE (reference sequence). This CDR3 spans 14 amino acids. V lost 5 bases, J lost 5 bases, and 16 bases lay in between. Here the CDR3 reads CASSTAGTRYGYTF. For the CDR3, the DNA is TGTGCCAGCAGTACAGCCGGGACCCGATATGGCTACACCTTC.

V is TRBV5-4 and J is TRBJ2-3; 9 positions match TRBD2. Germline V lookup: CDR1 SGHNT, CDR2 YYREEE (reference sequence). The CDR3 covers 16 residues. V shed 4 bases and J 0 bases; nucleotides not matched to a gene: 6. DNA for the CDR3: TGTGCCAGCAGCCTAAGGACTAGCGCCAGCACAGATACGCAGTATTTT. This sequence encodes CASSLRTSASTDTQYF.

CDR3 residues: CASSPAGGRSDTQYF. CDR3 coding DNA: TGTGCCAGCAGCCCTGCGGGAGGGAGGTCAGATACGCAGTATTTT. The chain is built from TRBV7-3 and TRBJ2-3; the match to TRBD2 covers 9 bases. The CDR3 runs to 15 residues. Germline V gene lookup returns CDR1 SGHTA and CDR2 FQGTGA. Losses at the gene ends were 5 bases for V and 4 bases for J; bases not matched to a gene: 7.

The chain is built from TRBV18 and TRBJ1-1, with TRBD1 as a possible D gene (6 bases). V lost 6 bases, J lost 7 bases, and 18 bases lay in between. The CDR3 extends over 14 amino acids. The germline CDR1 and CDR2 sequences are KGHSH and LQKENI. The CDR3 DNA reads as TGTGCCAGCTCTCCATCTACGGGGGCGAATGAAGCTTTCTTT. This encodes CASSPSTGANEAFF.

There are a few counts of this clone. This chain uses TRBV5-6 with TRBJ2-1; the D is unclear. Germline assignment: CDR1 SGHDT and CDR2 YYEEEE. V lost 3 bases, J lost 7 bases, and 11 bases lay in between. This CDR3 is 13 amino acids long. Here the CDR3 DNA reads TGTGCCAGCAGCTCCCTGACCGAGAATGAGCAGTTCTTC. Its protein is CASSSLTENEQFF.

This clone was observed a few times. This rearrangement joins TRBV2 to TRBJ1-2; D might be TRBD1 (5 bases). V was cut by 6 bases and J by 2 bases, with 7 bases left in between. The germline gives CDR1 SNHLY, CDR2 FYNNEI. The CDR3 has 12 amino acids. The CDR3 DNA reads as TGTGCCAGCAGCAGGGAAAACTATGGCTACACCTTC. Translated: CASSRENYGYTF.

V usage is TRBV11-3 and J usage is TRBJ2-2; 7 bases map to TRBD2. The V gene's germline CDR1 is SGHNT and CDR2 YENEEA. This CDR3 is 14 amino acids long. The V segment lost 5 bases and the J segment 4 bases; nucleotides outside the gene matches: 4. The CDR3 DNA reads TGTGCCAGCAGCATCGGGGGGTTCACCGGGGAGCTGTTTTTT. Protein product: CASSIGGFTGELFF.

This chain joins TRBV7-2 and TRBJ1-1; 11 bases line up with TRBD1. Per germline, CDR1 SGHTA and CDR2 FQGNSA. This CDR3 contains 14 residues. With V trimmed by 5 bases and J by 5 bases, 4 bases remained unmatched. CDR3 bases: TGTGCCAGCAGCGTGGACAGGGGGCGGACTGAAGCTTTCTTT. Its protein is CASSVDRGRTEAFF.

This clone has a single count. The chain uses TRBV6-5 and TRBJ2-1; D may be TRBD2 (5 bases). The CDR3 spans 14 residues. CDR1 and CDR2 from the germline V gene are MNHEY and SVGAGI. Trimming cost V 0 bases and J 2 bases, with 5 bases left between them. CDR3 sequence: CASSYSTTYNEQFF. The CDR3 nucleotides are TGTGCCAGCAGTTACTCGACTACCTACAATGAGCAGTTCTTC.

Only a few counts were recorded for this clone. CDR3 residues: CAWSIGTSGSNTDTQYF. The CDR3 nucleotides read TGTGCCTGGAGTATCGGGACTAGCGGGAGTAACACAGATACGCAGTATTTT. V and J are TRBV30 and TRBJ2-3; 14 positions match TRBD2. The J segment lost 2 bases and the V segment lost 2 bases, leaving 6 bases of the junction unmatched. CDR3 length: 17 amino acids. Per germline, CDR1 GTSNPN and CDR2 SVGIG (reference sequence).

CDR3 in amino acids: CASSREWATDTQYF. The CDR3 nucleotides are TGTGCCAGTAGTCGCGAATGGGCAACAGATACGCAGTATTTT. The rearrangement joins TRBV19 to TRBJ2-3; D remains unclear. From germline, CDR1 is LNHDA and CDR2 SQIVND (reference sequence). With 5 bases removed from V and 3 bases from J, the gap between germline ends came to 12 bases. The CDR3 is 14 amino acids.

V is TRBV5-1 and J is TRBJ2-7, with D perhaps matching TRBD2 (5 bases). This CDR3 is 14 amino acids long. The ends were cut back, 0 bases at V and 9 bases at J, with 16 bases in the middle. CDR1 and CDR2 (germline): SGHRS, YFSETQ. DNA of the CDR3: TGCGCCAGCAGCTTGGCCGGGGAGCCGACACGGCAGTACTTC. Its translation: CASSLAGEPTRQYF.

The V gene is TRBV6-1, the J gene TRBJ2-7, with 12 positions matching TRBD2. The germline V gene encodes CDR1 MNHNS and CDR2 SASEGT. The CDR3 extends over 15 amino acids. V lost 6 bases, J lost 1 base, and 4 bases stayed unmatched. CDR3: CASSRLAGGSYEQYF. CDR3 coding DNA: TGTGCCAGCAGCCGTCTAGCGGGAGGGTCCTACGAGCAGTACTTC.

The rearrangement uses TRBV19 and TRBJ1-5; no reliable D call. This CDR3 contains 14 residues. CDR1 LNHDA and CDR2 SQIVND come from the germline V gene (reference sequence). The ends were cut back, 5 bases at V and 4 bases at J, with 12 bases in the middle. CDR3 DNA sequence: TGTGCCAGTAGTTCGAGAGACTGGAATCAGCCCCAGCATTTT. Protein product: CASSSRDWNQPQHF.

This sequence joins TRBV18 and TRBJ2-1, with TRBD2 matching 15 bases. Germline V gene lookup returns CDR1 KGHSH and CDR2 LQKENI. CDR3 length: 15 amino acids. V gave up 1 base and J gave up 10 bases; unmatched junction bases: 2. The CDR3 is CASSPRGLAGGEQFF. The CDR3 coding sequence is TGTGCCAGCTCACCACGGGGACTAGCGGGAGGCGAGCAGTTCTTC. Full variable domain (remainder filled in from reference TRBV18 and TRBJ2-1): NAGVMQNPRHLVRRRGQEARLRCSPMKGHSHVYWYRQLPEEGLKFMVYLQKENIIDESGMPKERFSAEFPKEGPSILRIQQVVRGDSAAYFCASSPRGLAGGEQFFGPGTRLTVL.

This clone was detected only once. The chain has TRBV28 and TRBJ1-5; 7 bases fit TRBD1. Germline V gives CDR1 MDHEN, CDR2 SYDVKM. J gave up 5 bases and V 6 bases, and 10 bases lay outside the gene matches. This CDR3 contains 15 residues. CDR3 in DNA: TGTGCCAGCAGACCGACAGGGAGAAAGTATCAGCCCCAGCATTTT. It codes for CASRPTGRKYQPQHF.

This clone was seen once. The V gene is TRBV2, the J gene TRBJ1-2; tentative D call: TRBD1 (5 bases). There are 15 residues in the CDR3. Trimming took off 7 bases at V and 4 bases at J, with 19 bases between the two ends. CDR1 is SNHLY, CDR2 FYNNEI, per germline. DNA of the CDR3: TGTGCCAGCACTTCGGGAACTAGCGGGACCTATGGCTACACCTTC. The encoded protein is CASTSGTSGTYGYTF. The full variable domain, with the rest looked up from reference TRBV2 and TRBJ1-2, is EPEVTQTPSHQVTQMGQEVILRCVPISNHLYFYWYRQILGQKVEFLVSFYNNEISEKSEIFDDQFSVERPDGSNFTLKIRSTKLEDSAMYFCASTSGTSGTYGYTFGSGTRLTVV.

V gene TRBV4-2 combines with J gene TRBJ1-6; tentatively, D is TRBD1 (6 bases). CDR1 LGHNA and CDR2 YNFKEQ come from the germline V gene. The CDR3 has 17 amino acids. The V and J ends lost 1 base and 5 bases respectively, with 15 bases between them. CDR3: CASSQARGLVDNSPLHF. CDR3 DNA: TGTGCCAGCAGCCAAGCTAGGGGGTTAGTGGATAATTCACCCCTCCACTTT.

This clone has a handful of counts. V usage is TRBV11-3 and J usage is TRBJ1-3; no firm D call. The germline V gene encodes CDR1 SGHNT and CDR2 YENEEA. V lost 5 bases and J lost 4, with 9 bases in between. This CDR3 spans 13 amino acids. The DNA of the CDR3 is TGTGCCAGCAGCCCTAGCGCGGGAAACACCATATATTTT. This translates into CASSPSAGNTIYF.

The rearrangement links TRBV6-6 to TRBJ1-5; TRBD1 might be the D (6 bases). The CDR3 sequence is 11 residues long. V lost 6 bases to trimming and J lost 12 bases, with 12 bases between them. The germline V gene has CDR1 MNHNY and CDR2 SVGAGI (reference sequence). The CDR3 protein is CASSPEGGQHF. In nucleotides, the CDR3 is TGTGCCAGCAGCCCCGAGGGGGGCCAGCATTTT.

This clone was counted between two and nine times. The chain links TRBV9 to TRBJ2-2; D is uncertain. CDR1 SGDLS and CDR2 YYNGEE come from the germline V gene. The CDR3 totals 14 residues. V dropped 1 base and J dropped 1 base, with 5 bases sitting between them. The CDR3 region is CASSVLVNTGELFF. The CDR3 bases are TGTGCCAGCAGCGTACTAGTGAACACCGGGGAGCTGTTTTTT.

The CDR3 reads CASSLVGTGSKGYTF. CDR3 nucleotide sequence: TGTGCCAGCAGTCTAGTGGGGACAGGGTCAAAGGGCTACACCTTC. The chain combines TRBV7-2 with TRBJ1-2, with TRBD1 matching 9 bases. This CDR3 has 15 residues. Germline lookup yields CDR1 SGHTA and CDR2 FQGNSA. V trimming: 6 bases; J trimming: 8 bases; junction bases outside the gene matches: 13. Based on the CDR3 plus reference TRBV7-2 and TRBJ1-2, the full variable domain is GAGVSQSPSNKVTEKGKDVELRCDPISGHTALYWYRQSLGQGLEFLIYFQGNSAPDKSGLPSDRFSAERTGGSVSTLTIQRTQQEDSAVYLCASSLVGTGSKGYTFGSGTRLTVV.

The CDR3 spells CASSLQREGTYNEQFF. The CDR3 DNA follows: TGTGCCAGCAGCCTACAGCGGGAGGGGACCTACAATGAGCAGTTCTTC. The chain recombines TRBV4-2 with TRBJ2-1; TRBD2 matches 10 bases. CDR3 length: 16 residues. V gave up 4 bases and J gave up 2 bases; unmatched junction bases: 5. Per germline, CDR1 LGHNA and CDR2 YNFKEQ.

The genes are TRBV6-5 and TRBJ2-6, with no clear D. The length of the CDR3 is 15 residues. Per germline, CDR1 MNHEY and CDR2 SVGAGI. With 1 base removed from V and 4 bases from J, the gap between germline ends came to 8 bases. The CDR3 DNA is TGTGCCAGCAGTTACTTTGGTGCCGGGGCCAACGTCCTGACTTTC. The encoded protein is CASSYFGAGANVLTF.

This chain joins TRBV5-6 and TRBJ2-7; D ambiguous. The CDR3 loop spans 12 amino acids. Looked up from germline, CDR1 is SGHDT and CDR2 is YYEEEE. V was trimmed by 1 base and J by 3 bases, leaving 5 bases between them. Here the CDR3 reads CASSLLSYEQYF. The CDR3 DNA reads as TGTGCCAGCAGCTTGCTTAGCTACGAGCAGTACTTC.

This chain uses TRBV4-3 with TRBJ2-3; 7 nucleotides match TRBD1. Germline trimming cut 4 bases from V and 2 bases from J; bases unmatched to any gene: 12. The CDR3 has 17 amino acids. Germline V lookup: CDR1 LGHNA, CDR2 YSLEER. In nucleotides, the CDR3 is TGCGCCAGCAGCCCACGGGCGGCAGGGGGAGTCACAGATACGCAGTATTTT. Translation: CASSPRAAGGVTDTQYF.

The V and J genes are TRBV19 and TRBJ1-1, with 8 bases fitting TRBD1. Germline V gives CDR1 LNHDA, CDR2 SQIVND (reference sequence). With V trimmed by 5 bases and J by 1 base, 6 bases remained unmatched. This CDR3 region has 15 residues. This CDR3 is CASSPDRGRNTEAFF. The CDR3 nucleotides are TGTGCCAGTAGTCCCGACAGGGGACGGAACACTGAAGCTTTCTTT. The full variable domain, rest sourced from reference TRBV19 and TRBJ1-1, is DGGITQSPKYLFRKEGQNVTLSCEQNLNHDAMYWYRQDPGQGLRLIYYSQIVNDFQKGDIAEGYSVSREKKESFPLTVTSAQKNPTAFYLCASSPDRGRNTEAFFGQGTRLTVV.

The rearrangement links TRBV11-2 to TRBJ2-5; D is unresolved. Germline V gene sequence: CDR1 SGHAT, CDR2 FQNNGV. V lost 0 bases and J lost 1, with 3 bases in between. The CDR3 contains 13 residues. The CDR3 protein is CASSLEAQETQYF. For the CDR3, the DNA is TGTGCCAGCAGCTTAGAGGCCCAAGAGACCCAGTACTTC.